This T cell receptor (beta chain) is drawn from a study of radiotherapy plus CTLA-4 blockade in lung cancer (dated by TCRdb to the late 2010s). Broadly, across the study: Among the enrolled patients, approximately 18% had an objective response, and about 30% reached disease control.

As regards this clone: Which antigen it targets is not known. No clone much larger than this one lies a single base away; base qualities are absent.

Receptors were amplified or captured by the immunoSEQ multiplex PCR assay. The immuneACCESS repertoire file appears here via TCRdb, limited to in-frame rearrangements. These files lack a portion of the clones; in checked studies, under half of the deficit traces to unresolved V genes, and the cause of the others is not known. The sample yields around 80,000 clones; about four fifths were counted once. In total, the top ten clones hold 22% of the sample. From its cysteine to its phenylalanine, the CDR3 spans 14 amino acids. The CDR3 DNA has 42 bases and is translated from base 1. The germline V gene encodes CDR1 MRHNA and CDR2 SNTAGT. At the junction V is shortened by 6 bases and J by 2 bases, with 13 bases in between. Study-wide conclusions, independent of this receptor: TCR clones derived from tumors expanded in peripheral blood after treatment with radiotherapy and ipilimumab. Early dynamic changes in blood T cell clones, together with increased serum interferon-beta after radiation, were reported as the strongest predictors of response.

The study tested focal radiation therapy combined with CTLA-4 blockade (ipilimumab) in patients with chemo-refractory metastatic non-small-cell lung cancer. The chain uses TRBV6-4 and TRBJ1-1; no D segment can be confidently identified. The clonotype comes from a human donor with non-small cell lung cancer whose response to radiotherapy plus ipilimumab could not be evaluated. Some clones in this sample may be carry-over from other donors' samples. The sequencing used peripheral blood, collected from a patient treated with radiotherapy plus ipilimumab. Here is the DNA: TGTGCCAGCAGCGAGGGATACCCAAACACTGAAGCTTTCTTT. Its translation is CASSEGYPNTEAFF.